This T cell receptor (beta chain) was sequenced during a study of cytomegalovirus exposure and HLA in healthy donors. 60 Vbeta and 13 Jbeta primers were used in PCR. The assay was immunoSEQ multiplex PCR, and TCRdb's table has in-frame clones only and misses some. The table shows 150,000 to 200,000 clones, with roughly 85% occurring only once. The sample was PBMCs. The source of this sequence is a woman under 40 in good health and CMV-seropositive.

CDR3 region: CASSTGQGLSETQYF. The DNA of the CDR3 is TGTGCCAGCAGCACAGGACAGGGACTTTCTGAGACCCAGTACTTC. The chain is built from TRBV7-2 and TRBJ2-5; 8 bases map to TRBD1. Trimming removed 5 bases from V and 5 bases from J; junction bases left unmatched: 10. The CDR3 covers 15 residues. The germline V gene encodes CDR1 SGHTA and CDR2 FQGNSA.